The present entry profiles one T cell receptor (beta chain) with its context. Cohort assignment relied on participant-reported clinical history. Two consecutive negative NP/OP PCR tests, clearance, or resolved symptoms defined Cohort 3 recovery. The data originate from a study of blood T cell repertoires in COVID-19. Study as a whole: Sample material is recorded as cDNA or gDNA derived from T cells, B-cell-depleted T cells, or PBMCs.

In the study's own analysis: Estimation of nucleated cell counts was performed using reference gene primer amplification. Assay: immunoSEQ multiplex PCR; the TCRdb copy retains only in-frame clones and omits some. V and J calls and clone size are those listed in that table; D and trimming were worked out from the DNA. The sample consists of 300,000 to 350,000 clones, approximately 85% of them appearing once. The germline CDR1 and CDR2 sequences are SGHTS and YDEGEE. Trimming removed 2 bases from V and 6 bases from J, with 11 bases in between. This CDR3 region has 13 residues. The sequence was collected from a man aged 30 to 45 who had recovered from COVID-19. Sequenced: PBMCs or T cells enriched from blood (not recorded which). The chain is built from TRBV5-8 and TRBJ1-2, with D perhaps matching TRBD1 (6 bases). Here the CDR3 DNA reads TGTGCCAGCAGCTTAGGGGGAAGTGATGGCTACACCTTC. Translation: CASSLGGSDGYTF.